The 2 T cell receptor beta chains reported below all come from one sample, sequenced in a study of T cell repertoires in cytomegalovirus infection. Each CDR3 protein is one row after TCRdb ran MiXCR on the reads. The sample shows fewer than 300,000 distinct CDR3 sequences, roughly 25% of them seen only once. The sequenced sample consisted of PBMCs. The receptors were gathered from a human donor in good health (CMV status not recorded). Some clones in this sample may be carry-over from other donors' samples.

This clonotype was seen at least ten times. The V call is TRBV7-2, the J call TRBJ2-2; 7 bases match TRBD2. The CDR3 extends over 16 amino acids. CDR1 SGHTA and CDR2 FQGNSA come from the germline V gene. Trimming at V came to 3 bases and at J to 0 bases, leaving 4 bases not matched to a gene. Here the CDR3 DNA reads TGTGCCAGCAGCTTTCCAGCGGGATCGAACACCGGGGAGCTGTTTTTT. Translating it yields CASSFPAGSNTGELFF.

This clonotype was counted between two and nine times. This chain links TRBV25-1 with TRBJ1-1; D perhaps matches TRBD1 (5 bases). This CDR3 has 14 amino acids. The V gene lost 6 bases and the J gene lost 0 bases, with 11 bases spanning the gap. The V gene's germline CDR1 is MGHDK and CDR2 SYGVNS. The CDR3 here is CASSAGLLNTEAFF. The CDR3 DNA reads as TGTGCCAGCAGCGCGGGACTCCTGAACACTGAAGCTTTCTTT.